This T cell receptor (beta chain) comes out of a study of CD8 T cells in ankylosing spondylitis (dated by TCRdb to 2016 to 2017). For the wider study: To find TCR variants linked to disease, the study profiled T cell receptor beta repertoires in ankylosing spondylitis patients and healthy donors. The full study cohort comprised 20 to 30 ankylosing spondylitis patients and around 100 healthy donors. Peripheral blood was sampled, and synovial fluid was also collected from ankylosing spondylitis patients. The paper's findings and limits, for the study overall: The disease-linked clones had a CD8+ phenotype and were found at relatively low frequencies in peripheral blood. Some motif variants had previously been reported in the synovial fluid and blood of reactive arthritis patients, which suggests shared mechanisms of disease initiation. The disease-linked clones were reported to be significantly enriched in matched synovial fluid samples from ankylosing spondylitis patients. Blood from ankylosing spondylitis patients appeared to be characterized by a TCR beta motif made up of several highly homologous amino acid variants.

TCRdb records Illumina HiSeq 2500 as the sequencer. Quantitative 5'-RACE with molecular barcodes was used to prepare TCR beta libraries. Turning to the authors' computational methods: To identify disease-linked TCR variants, a new computational method was used, one built on a probabilistic model of VDJ rearrangement. Using fastp at Q25 and MiXCR, TCRdb reprocessed the public reads and kept productive beta chains. Here each entry gathers all rows of one CDR3 protein and keeps the most common genes and DNA. These V and J calls originate from TCRdb's pipeline instead of the authors' own analysis. The sample profile shows 350,000 to 450,000 distinct CDR3 sequences; roughly 26% of them were found once. Of the sample, about 0.9% is held by the ten largest clones. In this sample, this clonotype turned up a few times. The clone's antigen remains unknown. Per-base qualities were not stored, and no clone one base away is much larger.

CDR1 and CDR2 are read off the germline V gene as KGHSH and LQKENI. V and J lose 0 bases and 2 bases, and a span of 11 bases separates them. The CDR3 sequence holds 16 residues, the cysteine and phenylalanine included. The CDR3 DNA has 48 bases and is translated from base 1. The source of this sequence is a male donor with ankylosing spondylitis. The sample comprised blood, either unsorted or a sorted T cell fraction (not recorded which). The chain joins TRBV18 to TRBJ2-4; no confident D gene assignment can be made. The bases are TGTGCCAGCTCACCACCGGGCACGCTTTCCAAAAACATTCAGTACTTC. Its protein product is CASSPPGTLSKNIQYF.